This T cell receptor (beta chain) was sequenced for a study of T cell responses to AZD1222 COVID-19 vaccine. The study's findings and limits: The donor cohort was predominantly white British with a female majority, and clonal diversity may have been underestimated.

As concerns this clone: Antigen specificity is unknown.

The CDR3 is made up of 13 amino acids. Trimming cost V 1 base and J 2 bases, with 6 bases left between them. Germline values: CDR1 SQVTM, CDR2 ANQGSEA. Repertoires were generated with immunoSEQ multiplex PCR, while TCRdb's copy carries only in-frame clones and drops some. The sample has around 100,000 clones, less than 90% seen once. The sample was peripheral blood, taken on day 0 of AZD1222 vaccination. The rearrangement joins TRBV29-1 to TRBJ2-1, with a possible D match to TRBD2 (6 bases). This receptor was identified in an adult in good health. The CDR3 is CSVEGGTYNEQFF. For the CDR3, the DNA is TGCAGCGTTGAAGGCGGGACCTACAATGAGCAGTTCTTC.